This T cell receptor beta chain was profiled in a study of blood T cell repertoires in COVID-19. The data were produced by immunoSEQ multiplex PCR, yet TCRdb's version contains in-frame clones alone and is incomplete. The data show approximately 46,000 clones, 70% to 90% seen once. Germline V gene lookup returns CDR1 SGHNT and CDR2 YYREEE (reference sequence). Deletions cut 6 bases from V and 0 bases from J, with 10 bases between. CDR3 length: 13 amino acids. The TCR sequence derives from a woman aged 70-85 years in a cohort sampled during active COVID-19. The sample comprised peripheral blood. The chain couples TRBV5-4 to TRBJ2-7; no clear D gene. CDR3 sequence (DNA): TGTGCCAGCAATGTCGGCGGCTCCTACGAGCAGTACTTC. It encodes CASNVGGSYEQYF. The full variable domain, rest sourced from reference TRBV5-4 and TRBJ2-7, is ETGVTQSPTHLIKTRGQQVTLRCSSQSGHNTVSWYQQALGQGPQFIFQYYREEENGRGNFPPRFSGLQFPNYSSELNVNALELDDSALYLCASNVGGSYEQYFGPGTRLTVT.